These 18 T cell receptor beta chains originate from one sample sequenced in a study of shared clonotypes between healthy human individuals. Produced via immunoSEQ multiplex PCR; TCRdb's table is partial and in-frame only. Altogether over a million clones are present, about 84% being singletons, with the ten largest covering 0.6% to 0.7%. Specimen: memory CD4+ T cells from PBMCs. Subset: CD45RA-negative fraction. These receptors were taken from a man aged 18 to 29 in good health. Some clones in this sample may be carry-over from other donors' samples.

Turning to this clone: A much larger clone differs from this one at a single base, so this may be a read error. Other nucleotide sequences in the sample specify the same CDR3. This chain uses TRBV27 with TRBJ1-2, with a tentative D call TRBD1 (5 bases). This CDR3 spans 14 amino acids. Germline CDR1 is MNHEY and CDR2 is SMNVEV (reference sequence). The CDR3 sequence is CASSKGIANYGYTF. The CDR3 DNA is TGTGCCAGCAGCAAGGGGATCGCTAACTACGGCTACACCTTC.

V and J are TRBV28 and TRBJ2-7; 12 positions match TRBD2. CDR1 and CDR2 from the germline V gene are MDHEN and SYDVKM. This CDR3 contains 16 residues. V trimming: 2 bases; J trimming: 7 bases; junction bases outside the gene matches: 9. In DNA, the CDR3 is TGTGCCAGCAGTTTACTAGGACTAGCGGGAAGTTTAGAGCAGTACTTC. It translates to CASSLLGLAGSLEQYF.

The V and J genes are TRBV7-2 and TRBJ1-5; possibly TRBD1 for D (6 bases). CDR1 is SGHTA and CDR2 is FQGNSA in the germline V gene. V was clipped by 5 bases and J by 7 bases, with 18 bases between them. The CDR3 has 15 amino acids. CDR3 nucleotides: TGTGCCAGCAGCCAAACAGGGCGAGTAGGACAGCCCCAGCATTTT. Its protein product is CASSQTGRVGQPQHF.

The table lists this clone with many counts. The DNA for the CDR3 is TGTGCCATCAGTGATTTCATGGGGGGCACTGAAGCTTTCTTT. Translation: CAISDFMGGTEAFF. This sequence joins TRBV10-3 and TRBJ1-1; D is possibly TRBD1 (5 bases). Deletions cut 3 bases from V and 4 bases from J, with 12 bases between. Germline CDR1 ENHRY, CDR2 SYGVKD. The CDR3 has 14 residues.

The chain is built from TRBV10-3 and TRBJ2-7; a possible D gene is TRBD1 (5 bases). CDR3 size: 11 residues. Between the trimmed V and J ends, which lost 9 bases and 6 bases, there was a span of 12 bases. From germline, CDR1 is ENHRY and CDR2 SYGVKD. DNA for the CDR3: TGTGCCATTAGGGGTGGGCTCGAGCAGTACTTC. Translation gives CAIRGGLEQYF.

The chain employs TRBV4-1 and TRBJ2-7; D ambiguous. V was trimmed by 4 bases and J by 3 bases, leaving 16 bases between them. The germline CDR1 and CDR2 sequences are MGHRA and YSYEKL. This CDR3 has 15 residues. CDR3 sequence reads: CASSPSAQLLYEQYF. In nucleotides, the CDR3 is TGCGCCAGCAGCCCCTCCGCACAGCTTCTCTACGAGCAGTACTTC.

The V call is TRBV6-5, the J call TRBJ1-2, with 9 bases that match TRBD1. Germline loops: CDR1 MNHEY, CDR2 SVGAGI. This CDR3 contains 14 residues. Germline trimming cut 5 bases from V and 6 bases from J; bases unmatched to any gene: 7. CDR3 region: CASSTTGGFDGYTF. In nucleotides, the CDR3 is TGTGCCAGCAGTACCACAGGGGGCTTCGATGGCTACACCTTC.

The V and J genes are TRBV11-2 and TRBJ1-5; the D is unclear. V lost 3 bases to trimming and J lost 5 bases, with 8 bases between them. The CDR3 runs to 13 residues. The germline gives CDR1 SGHAT, CDR2 FQNNGV. DNA for the CDR3: TGTGCCAGCAGCTTGACGATTGATCAGCCCCAGCATTTT. Amino acids: CASSLTIDQPQHF.

The chain uses TRBV5-4 and TRBJ1-5; D not certain. Trimming took off 4 bases at V and 6 bases at J, with 14 bases between the two ends. The germline gives CDR1 SGHNT, CDR2 YYREEE (reference sequence). The CDR3 runs 14 residues. CDR3 sequence reads: CASSEDGWSQPQHF. The CDR3 region has the DNA TGTGCCAGCAGCGAGGACGGTTGGAGTCAGCCCCAGCATTTT.

The V call is TRBV7-9, the J call TRBJ2-7; D gene ambiguous. The germline CDR1 and CDR2 sequences are SEHNR and FQNEAQ (reference sequence). The CDR3 is made up of 13 amino acids. V lost 5 bases, J lost 2 bases, and 10 bases lay in between. The CDR3 loop reads CASSQDPTYEQYF. CDR3 in DNA: TGTGCCAGCAGCCAGGACCCAACCTACGAGCAGTACTTC. Full variable domain (outside the CDR3, taken from reference TRBV7-9 and TRBJ2-7): DTGVSQNPRHKITKRGQNVTFRCDPISEHNRLYWYRQTLGQGPEFLTYFQNEAQLEKSRLLSDRFSAERPKGSFSTLEIQRTEQGDSAMYLCASSQDPTYEQYFGPGTRLTVT.

The chain recombines TRBV5-4 with TRBJ2-1; TRBD2 matches at 15 bases. This CDR3 comprises 19 residues. Germline assignment: CDR1 SGHNT and CDR2 YYREEE (reference sequence). V was clipped by 4 bases and J by 7 bases; unmatched bases: 15. The CDR3: CASSAFYLGLAGGPNEQFF. The DNA of the CDR3 is TGTGCCAGCAGCGCCTTTTACCTTGGACTAGCGGGAGGGCCGAATGAGCAGTTCTTC.

The gene calls are TRBV15 and TRBJ2-5, with D tentatively TRBD2 (6 bases). The CDR3 is made up of 14 amino acids. Trimming removed 1 base from V and 5 bases from J, with 11 bases in between. The V gene's germline CDR1 is LNHNV and CDR2 YYDKDF (reference sequence). The CDR3 nucleotides read TGTGCCACCAGCAGAGCCACCGCGGGGGAGACCCAGTACTTC. It codes for CATSRATAGETQYF.

The chain has TRBV5-5 and TRBJ2-7; 7 positions match TRBD2. The CDR3 sequence is 15 residues long. The germline CDR1 and CDR2 sequences are SGHKS and YYEKEE (reference sequence). The ends lost 0 bases at V and 4 bases at J; junction bases unmatched: 7. Written as DNA, the CDR3 is TGTGCCAGCAGCTTGGCTAGCGGTTCTACTTACGAGCAGTACTTC. This gives the protein CASSLASGSTYEQYF.

This clone has ten or more counts. This chain uses TRBV4-1 with TRBJ2-7; D remains ambiguous. The CDR3 totals 16 residues. V lost 0 bases to trimming and J lost 0 bases, with 12 bases between them. Germline V lookup: CDR1 MGHRA, CDR2 YSYEKL. The CDR3 reads CASSQDQRDSSYEQYF. The DNA for the CDR3 is TGCGCCAGCAGCCAAGACCAGCGAGATAGCTCCTACGAGCAGTACTTC.

The chain uses TRBV11-2 and TRBJ1-2; no clear D gene. V lost 1 base, J lost 4 bases, and 13 bases lay in between. The germline CDR1 and CDR2 sequences are SGHAT and FQNNGV. This CDR3 has 15 amino acids. The CDR3 coding sequence is TGTGCCAGCAGCTTAGGTGTGTCGGCGGCCTATGGCTACACCTTC. Its translation: CASSLGVSAAYGYTF. The full variable domain, its missing parts supplied by reference TRBV11-2 and TRBJ1-2, is EAGVAQSPRYKIIEKRQSVAFWCNPISGHATLYWYQQILGQGPKLLIQFQNNGVVDDSQLPKDRFSAERLKGVDSTLKIQPAKLEDSAVYLCASSLGVSAAYGYTFGSGTRLTVV.

This clone showed up just once. The chain couples TRBV6-6 to TRBJ2-2; D gene ambiguous. Trimming left V 0 bases short and J 0 bases short, with 8 bases between. Germline CDR1 and CDR2: MNHNY and SVGAGI (reference sequence). The CDR3 is made up of 16 amino acids. The CDR3 nucleotides read TGTGCCAGCAGTTACTCTGGACGCGCGAACACCGGGGAGCTGTTTTTT. Translated: CASSYSGRANTGELFF.

J is TRBJ2-7 and V is TRBV2; the D gene is possibly TRBD2 (5 bases). The V end was cut by 4 bases, the J end by 7 bases, with 14 bases between. There are 13 residues in the CDR3. Germline assignment: CDR1 SNHLY and CDR2 FYNNEI. The chain's CDR3 is CASSVVLRGEQYF. DNA of the CDR3: TGTGCCAGCAGTGTTGTTCTTCGGGGAGAGCAGTACTTC.

A word on this clone: One end of the junction does not line up with germline, which may come from a read error. This chain joins TRBV5-4 and TRBJ1-1; 12 bases are shared with TRBD1. Per the germline V gene, CDR1 is SGHNT and CDR2 is YYREEE (reference sequence). CDR3 length: 16 residues. The CDR3 protein is CASRLGTGGMNTEAFF. CDR3 coding DNA: TGTGCCAGCAGGTTGGGGACAGGGGGCATGAACACTGAAGCTTTCTTT. Based on the CDR3 plus reference TRBV5-4 and TRBJ1-1, the full variable domain is ETGVTQSPTHLIKTRGQQVTLRCSSQSGHNTVSWYQQALGQGPQFIFQYYREEENGRGNFPPRFSGLQFPNYSSELNVNALELDDSALYLCASRLGTGGMNTEAFFGQGTRLTVV.